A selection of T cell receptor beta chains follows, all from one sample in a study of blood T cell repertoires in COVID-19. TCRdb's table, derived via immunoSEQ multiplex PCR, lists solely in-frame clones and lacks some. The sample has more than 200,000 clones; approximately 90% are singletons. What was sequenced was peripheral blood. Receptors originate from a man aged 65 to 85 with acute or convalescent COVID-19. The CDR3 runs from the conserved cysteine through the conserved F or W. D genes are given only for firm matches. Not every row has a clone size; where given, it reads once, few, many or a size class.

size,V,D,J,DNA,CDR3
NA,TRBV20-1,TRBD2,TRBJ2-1,TGCAGTGCTAGTTTAAGCGGGAGGGCGGCTTACAATGAGCAGTTCTTC,CSASLSGRAAYNEQFF
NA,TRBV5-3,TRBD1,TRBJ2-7,TGTGCCAGAAGCCCGGGACAGGGGATCCCCTACGAGCAGTACTTC,CARSPGQGIPYEQYF
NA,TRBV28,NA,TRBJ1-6,TGTGCCAGCAGCCCACCGGGGTATAGGAATTCACCCCTCCACTTT,CASSPPGYRNSPLHF
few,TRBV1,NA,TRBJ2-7,TGCACCAGCAGCCAAGTGCAGGGAGGCGAGCAGTACTTC,CTSSQVQGGEQYF
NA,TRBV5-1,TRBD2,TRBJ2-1,TGCGCCAGCAGCTTGACTAGCGGGAGTTACAATGAGCAGTTCTTC,CASSLTSGSYNEQFF
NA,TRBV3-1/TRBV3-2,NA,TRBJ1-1,TGTGCCAGCAGCCAAGCCCTGGGCTACGAAGCTTTCTTT,CASSQALGYEAFF
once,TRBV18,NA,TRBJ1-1,TGTGCCAGCTCACCGGGACACCCGAACACTGAAGCTTTCTTT,CASSPGHPNTEAFF
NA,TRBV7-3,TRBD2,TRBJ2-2,TGTGCCAGCAGCTTAACGCCTACTAGCGGGAGCTTCGGGGAGCTGTTTTTT,CASSLTPTSGSFGELFF
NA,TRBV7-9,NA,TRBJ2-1,TGTGCCAGCAGCTCACAGCGGGCTGGATCCTACAATGAGCAGTTCTTC,CASSSQRAGSYNEQFF
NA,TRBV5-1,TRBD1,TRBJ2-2,TGCGCCAGCAGCAACCCCGGGACAGGGGGGGTCGGGGAGCTGTTTTTT,CASSNPGTGGVGELFF
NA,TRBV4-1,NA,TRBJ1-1,TGCGCCAGCAGCCACGACAGGAACACTGAAGCTTTCTTT,CASSHDRNTEAFF
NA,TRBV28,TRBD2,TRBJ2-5,TGTGCCAGCAGTGGGACTAGCGGGACGGAGACCCAGTACTTC,CASSGTSGTETQYF
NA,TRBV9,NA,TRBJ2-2,TGTGCCAGCAGCGTTTCCGGGAGAACGAACACCGGGGAGCTGTTTTTT,CASSVSGRTNTGELFF
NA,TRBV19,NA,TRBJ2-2,TGTGCCAGTAGTATAGGGGCAGGGACGAACACCGGGGAGCTGTTTTTT,CASSIGAGTNTGELFF
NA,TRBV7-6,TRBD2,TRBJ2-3,TGTGCCAGCAGCTTACCGCGTGGTACTAGCGGGAGTCCGGGAGATACGCAGTATTTT,CASSLPRGTSGSPGDTQYF
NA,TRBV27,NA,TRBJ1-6,TGTGCCAGCATGCGGGAAGGGTCCTATAATTCACCCCTCCACTTT,CASMREGSYNSPLHF
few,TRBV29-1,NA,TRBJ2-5,TGCAGCGTCGTCAGCCCGGGGGAGACCCAGTACTTC,CSVVSPGETQYF
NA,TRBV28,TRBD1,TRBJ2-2,TGTGCCAGCAGTTGGACAGGGCTAGACGCCGGGGAGCTGTTTTTT,CASSWTGLDAGELFF
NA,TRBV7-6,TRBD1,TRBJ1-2,TGTGCCAGCAGCTTGGGGACAGAGAACTATGGCTACACCTTC,CASSLGTENYGYTF
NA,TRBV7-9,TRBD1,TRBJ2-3,TGTGCCAGCAGCTCCGGGACAGGTAGAGATACGCAGTATTTT,CASSSGTGRDTQYF
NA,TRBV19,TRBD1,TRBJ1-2,TGTGCCAGTAAAGCCGTTCGGGACAGGGAAAATGGCTACACCTTC,CASKAVRDRENGYTF
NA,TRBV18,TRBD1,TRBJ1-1,TGTGCCAGCTCACCTTCCGGGACAGGGTTAATAATGAACACTGAAGCTTTCTTT,CASSPSGTGLIMNTEAFF
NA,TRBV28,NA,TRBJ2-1,TGTGCCAGCACCACAAGCTCCTACAATGAGCAGTTCTTC,CASTTSSYNEQFF
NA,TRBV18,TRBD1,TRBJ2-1,TGTGCCAGCTCTTCAACCCGACAGGGGGCGAAAAATGAGCAGTTCTTC,CASSSTRQGAKNEQFF
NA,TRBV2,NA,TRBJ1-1,TGTGCCAGCACCATAAGGACAAACACTGAAGCTTTCTTT,CASTIRTNTEAFF
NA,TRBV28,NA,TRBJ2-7,TGTGCCAGCAGTTTATTTAGAGAAGAGTACTTC,CASSLFREEYF
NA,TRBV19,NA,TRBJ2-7,TGTGCCAGTAACAGGGCCTCCTACGAGCAGTACTTC,CASNRASYEQYF